The source of this TCR beta chain is a study of blood T cell repertoires in COVID-19. V lost 5 bases and J lost 2; bases outside the gene matches: 9. In germline, CDR1 is SQVTM, CDR2 ANQGSEA. This CDR3 has 14 amino acids. Measured with immunoSEQ multiplex PCR; TCRdb has only the in-frame clones, and not every one. The sample holds some 150,000 clones, about 80% seen once. Exposed study participants had met a COVID-19 case within 2 weeks before entry. The rearrangement links TRBV29-1 to TRBJ2-7, with TRBD1 identical over 7 bases. This receptor was obtained from a young woman who had been exposed to COVID-19. The specimen sequenced was PBMCs or T cells enriched from blood (not recorded which). The CDR3: CSVTETGRPYEQYF. The CDR3 DNA is TGCAGCGTTACTGAGACAGGGCGGCCCTACGAGCAGTACTTC.